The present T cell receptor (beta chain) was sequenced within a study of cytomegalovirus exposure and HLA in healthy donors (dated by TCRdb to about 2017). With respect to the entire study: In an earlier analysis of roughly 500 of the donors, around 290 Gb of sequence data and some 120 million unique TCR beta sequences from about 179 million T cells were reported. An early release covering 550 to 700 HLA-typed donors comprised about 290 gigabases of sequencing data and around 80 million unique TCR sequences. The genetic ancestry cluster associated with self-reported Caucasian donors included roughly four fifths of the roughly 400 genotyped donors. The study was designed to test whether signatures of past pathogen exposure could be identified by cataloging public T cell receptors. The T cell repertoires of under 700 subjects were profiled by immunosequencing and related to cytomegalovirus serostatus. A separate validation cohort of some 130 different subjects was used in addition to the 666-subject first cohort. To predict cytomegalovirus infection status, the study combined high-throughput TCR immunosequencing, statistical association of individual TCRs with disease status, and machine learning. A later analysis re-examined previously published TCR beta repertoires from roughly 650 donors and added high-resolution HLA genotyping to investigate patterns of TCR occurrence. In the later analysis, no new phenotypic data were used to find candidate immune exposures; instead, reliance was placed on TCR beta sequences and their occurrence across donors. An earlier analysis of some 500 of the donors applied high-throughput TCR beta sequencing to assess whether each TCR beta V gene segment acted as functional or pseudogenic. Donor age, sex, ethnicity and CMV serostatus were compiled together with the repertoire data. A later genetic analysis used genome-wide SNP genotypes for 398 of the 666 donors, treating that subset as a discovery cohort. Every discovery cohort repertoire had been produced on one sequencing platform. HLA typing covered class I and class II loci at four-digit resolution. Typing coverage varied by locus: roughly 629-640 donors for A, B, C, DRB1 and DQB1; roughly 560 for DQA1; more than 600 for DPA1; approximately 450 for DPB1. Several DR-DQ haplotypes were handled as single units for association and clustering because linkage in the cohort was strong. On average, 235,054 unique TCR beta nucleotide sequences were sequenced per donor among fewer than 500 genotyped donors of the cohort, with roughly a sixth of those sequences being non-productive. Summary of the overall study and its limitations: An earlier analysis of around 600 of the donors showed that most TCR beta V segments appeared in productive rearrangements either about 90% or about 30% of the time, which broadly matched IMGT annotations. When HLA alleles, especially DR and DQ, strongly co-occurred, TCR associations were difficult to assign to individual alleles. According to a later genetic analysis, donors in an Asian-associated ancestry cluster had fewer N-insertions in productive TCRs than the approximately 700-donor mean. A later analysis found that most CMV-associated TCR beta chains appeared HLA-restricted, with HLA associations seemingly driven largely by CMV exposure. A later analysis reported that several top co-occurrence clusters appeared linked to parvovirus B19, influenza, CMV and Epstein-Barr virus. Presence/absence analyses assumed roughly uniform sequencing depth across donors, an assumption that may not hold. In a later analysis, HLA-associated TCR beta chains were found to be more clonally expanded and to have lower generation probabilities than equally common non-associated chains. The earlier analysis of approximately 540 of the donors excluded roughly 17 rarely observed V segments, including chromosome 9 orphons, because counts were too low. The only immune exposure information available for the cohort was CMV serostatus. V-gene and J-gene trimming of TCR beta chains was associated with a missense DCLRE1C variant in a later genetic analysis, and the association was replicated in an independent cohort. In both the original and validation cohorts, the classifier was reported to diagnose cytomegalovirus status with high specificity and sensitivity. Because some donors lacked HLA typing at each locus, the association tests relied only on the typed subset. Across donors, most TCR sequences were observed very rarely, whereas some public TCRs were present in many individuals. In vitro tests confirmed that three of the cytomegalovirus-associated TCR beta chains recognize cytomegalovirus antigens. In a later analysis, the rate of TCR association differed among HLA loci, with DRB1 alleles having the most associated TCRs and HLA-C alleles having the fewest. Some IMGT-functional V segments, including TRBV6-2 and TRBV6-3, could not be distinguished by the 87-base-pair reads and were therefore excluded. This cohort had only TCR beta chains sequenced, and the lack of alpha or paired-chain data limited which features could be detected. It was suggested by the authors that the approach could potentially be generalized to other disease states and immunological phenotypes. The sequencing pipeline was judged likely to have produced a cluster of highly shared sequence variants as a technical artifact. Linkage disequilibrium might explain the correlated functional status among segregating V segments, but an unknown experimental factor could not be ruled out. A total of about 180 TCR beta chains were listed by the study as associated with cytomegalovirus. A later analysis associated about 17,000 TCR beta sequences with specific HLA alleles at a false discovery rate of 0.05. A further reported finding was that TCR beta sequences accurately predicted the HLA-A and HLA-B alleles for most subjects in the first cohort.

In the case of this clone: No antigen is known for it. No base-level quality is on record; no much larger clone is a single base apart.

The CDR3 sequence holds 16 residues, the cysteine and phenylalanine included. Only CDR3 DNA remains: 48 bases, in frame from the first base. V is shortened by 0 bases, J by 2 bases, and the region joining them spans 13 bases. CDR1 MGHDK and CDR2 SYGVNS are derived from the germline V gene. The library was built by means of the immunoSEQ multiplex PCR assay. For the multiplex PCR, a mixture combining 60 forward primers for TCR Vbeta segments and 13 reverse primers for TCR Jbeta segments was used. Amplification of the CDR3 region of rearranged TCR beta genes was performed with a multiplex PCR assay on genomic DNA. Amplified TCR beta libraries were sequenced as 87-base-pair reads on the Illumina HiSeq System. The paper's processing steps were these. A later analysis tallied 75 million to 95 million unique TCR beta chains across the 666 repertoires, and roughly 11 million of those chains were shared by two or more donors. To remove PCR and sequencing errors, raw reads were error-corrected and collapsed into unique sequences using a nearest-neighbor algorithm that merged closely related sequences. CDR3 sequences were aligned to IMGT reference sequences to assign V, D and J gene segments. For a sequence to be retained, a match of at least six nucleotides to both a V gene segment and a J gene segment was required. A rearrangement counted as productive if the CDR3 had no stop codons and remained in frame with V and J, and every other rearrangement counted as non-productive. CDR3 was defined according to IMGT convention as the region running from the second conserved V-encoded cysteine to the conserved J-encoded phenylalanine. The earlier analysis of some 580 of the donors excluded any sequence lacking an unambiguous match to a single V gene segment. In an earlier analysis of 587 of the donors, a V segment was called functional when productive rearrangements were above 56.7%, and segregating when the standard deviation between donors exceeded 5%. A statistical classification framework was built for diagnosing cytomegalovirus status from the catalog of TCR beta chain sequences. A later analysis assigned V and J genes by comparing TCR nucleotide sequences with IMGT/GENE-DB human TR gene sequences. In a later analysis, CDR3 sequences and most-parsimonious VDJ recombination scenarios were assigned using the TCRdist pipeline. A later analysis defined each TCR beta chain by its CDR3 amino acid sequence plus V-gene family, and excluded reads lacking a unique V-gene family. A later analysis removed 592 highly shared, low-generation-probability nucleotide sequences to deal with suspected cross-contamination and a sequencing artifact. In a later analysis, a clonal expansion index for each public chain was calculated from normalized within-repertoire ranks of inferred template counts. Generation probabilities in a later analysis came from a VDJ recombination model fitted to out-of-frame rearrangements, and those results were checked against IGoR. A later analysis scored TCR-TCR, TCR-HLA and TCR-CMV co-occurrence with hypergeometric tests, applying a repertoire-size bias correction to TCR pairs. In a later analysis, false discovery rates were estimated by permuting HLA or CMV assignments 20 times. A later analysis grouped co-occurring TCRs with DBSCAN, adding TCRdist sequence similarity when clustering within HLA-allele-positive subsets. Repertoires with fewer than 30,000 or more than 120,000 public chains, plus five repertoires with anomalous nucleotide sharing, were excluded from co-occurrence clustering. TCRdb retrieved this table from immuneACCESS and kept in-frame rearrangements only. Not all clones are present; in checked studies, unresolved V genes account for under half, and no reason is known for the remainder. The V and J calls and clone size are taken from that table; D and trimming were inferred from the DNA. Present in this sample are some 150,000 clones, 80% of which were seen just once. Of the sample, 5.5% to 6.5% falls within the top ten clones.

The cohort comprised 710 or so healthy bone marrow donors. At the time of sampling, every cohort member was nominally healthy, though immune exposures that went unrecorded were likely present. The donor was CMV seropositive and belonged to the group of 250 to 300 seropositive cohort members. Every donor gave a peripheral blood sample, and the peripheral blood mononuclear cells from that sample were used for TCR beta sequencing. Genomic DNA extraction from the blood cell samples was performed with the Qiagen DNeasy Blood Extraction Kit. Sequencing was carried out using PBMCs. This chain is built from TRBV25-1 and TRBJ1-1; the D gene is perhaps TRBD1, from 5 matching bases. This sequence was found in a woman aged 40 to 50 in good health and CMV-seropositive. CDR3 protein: CASSEYSAGDNTEAFF. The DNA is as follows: TGTGCCAGCAGTGAATATAGTGCGGGGGATAACACTGAAGCTTTCTTT.